Following are 6 T cell receptor beta chains from one sample sequenced in a study of TIL therapy for anti-PD-1-resistant metastatic lung cancer. This was the immunoSEQ v3 assay. Only in-frame clones appear in the TCRdb table, and some are missing; sequencing was by immunoSEQ multiplex PCR. This table holds approximately 60,000 clones, 70% to 90% found once. Time point specified: pre-treatment sample, taken before nivolumab and TIL therapy. The sequences come from blood, collected at baseline. These receptors came from a person aged 25-79 years with non-small cell lung cancer.

The chain recombines TRBV5-1 with TRBJ2-1, with D maybe TRBD2 (5 bases). CDR1 and CDR2 (germline): SGHRS, YFSETQ. The CDR3 length is 9 residues. The V end was cut by 10 bases, the J end by 12 bases, with 11 bases between. CDR3 in DNA: TGCGCCCCGGGAACGGTGCAGTTCTTC. It yields the protein CAPGTVQFF.

This chain uses TRBV9 with TRBJ2-3, with no clear D. The CDR3 is made up of 14 amino acids. Germline loops: CDR1 SGDLS, CDR2 YYNGEE. V shed 1 base and J shed 6 bases, with 12 bases lying between them. CDR3 sequence reads: CASSVRAPVDTQYF. For the CDR3, the DNA is TGTGCCAGCAGCGTAAGGGCTCCCGTTGATACGCAGTATTTT.

The CDR3 loop is CATSAWGTALGEQFF. The CDR3 DNA sequence: TGTGCCACCAGTGCCTGGGGGACGGCCCTCGGTGAGCAGTTCTTC. V is TRBV24-1 and J is TRBJ2-1, with D possibly being TRBD1 or TRBD2 (5 bases each). Trimming took 5 bases from V and 9 from J, leaving 19 bases between them. Germline values: CDR1 KGHDR, CDR2 SFDVKD. The length of the CDR3 is 15 residues.

V is TRBV18 and J is TRBJ2-3; 9 bases line up with TRBD2. The length of the CDR3 is 15 residues. Looked up from germline, CDR1 is KGHSH and CDR2 is LQKENI. J was trimmed by 5 bases and V by 6 bases; bases with no gene match: 9. The CDR3 DNA reads TGTGCCAGCTCGCCCATAGCGGGAGTCAAAGATACGCAGTATTTT. Translated: CASSPIAGVKDTQYF.

This clone appeared a single time. The V call is TRBV19, the J call TRBJ2-4; D is unclear. This CDR3 contains 12 residues. The germline V gene has CDR1 LNHDA and CDR2 SQIVND (reference sequence). V shed 0 bases and J shed 9 bases, with 6 bases lying between them. CDR3 region: CASSIDPGIQYF. Written as DNA, the CDR3 is TGTGCCAGTAGTATAGATCCGGGCATTCAGTACTTC.

V usage is TRBV10-1 and J usage is TRBJ2-3; 9 positions match TRBD2. The trim removed 6 bases at V and 2 bases at J, leaving 6 bases unmatched. CDR1 is WNHNN, CDR2 SYGVQD, per germline (reference sequence). This CDR3 has 15 residues. DNA of the CDR3: TGCGCCAGCAGAGCCGGGACTAGCCTCACAGATACGCAGTATTTT. This sequence encodes CASRAGTSLTDTQYF.